The rows below give T cell receptor beta chains drawn from one sample of a study of CD8+CD57+ T cells in acquired aplastic anemia. From the reads, TCRdb called clonotypes with MiXCR, one entry per CDR3 protein. This table holds some 180,000 distinct CDR3 sequences, 40% to 55% found once. The sequenced sample consisted of sorted CD4+, CD8+, or CD8+CD57+ T cells (not recorded which) from PBMCs. All receptors derive from a human donor in good health. CDR3s include the opening cysteine and the closing phenylalanine or tryptophan. The D gene is left open where the match is weak. Size tells how often a clone was seen (once, few, many) or the class of an expanded clone, and some rows leave it out.

NA | TRBJ1-1 | NA | TRBV7-6 | CASSWQGTTEAFF | TGTGCCAGCAGCTGGCAGGGGACCACTGAAGCTTTCTTT
NA | TRBJ1-5 | NA | TRBV2 | CASSEGWGSGQPQHF | TGTGCCAGCAGTGAAGGGTGGGGTTCGGGTCAGCCCCAGCATTTT
NA | TRBJ1-1 | NA | TRBV2 | CASSGGQNTEAFF | TGTGCCAGCAGTGGGGGACAGAACACTGAAGCTTTCTTT
NA | TRBJ2-5 | NA | TRBV12-5 | CASGLRIQETQYF | TGTGCTAGTGGTTTGCGCATACAAGAGACCCAGTACTTC
many | TRBJ1-1 | NA | TRBV20-1 | CSAREGRIEAFF | TGCAGTGCTAGAGAAGGTAGAATTGAAGCTTTCTTT
many | TRBJ2-3 | NA | TRBV15 | CATRTKMRAGADTQYF | TGTGCCACCAGGACGAAAATGAGGGCCGGGGCAGATACGCAGTATTTT
many | TRBJ2-7 | NA | TRBV30 | CAWSAQGPVQYF | TGTGCCTGGAGTGCCCAGGGCCCCGTGCAGTACTTC
NA | TRBJ2-7 | TRBD2 | TRBV10-2 | CASEGPGRGAYEQYF | TGCGCCAGCGAAGGACCTGGGCGGGGGGCCTACGAGCAGTACTTC
many | TRBJ2-7 | TRBD1 | TRBV28 | CASSPGTGVGYEQYF | TGTGCCAGCAGTCCGGGGACAGGGGTTGGCTACGAGCAGTACTTC
many | TRBJ1-1 | NA | TRBV20-1 | CSARDLSPGHTEAFF | TGCAGTGCTAGAGATCTTAGCCCAGGGCACACTGAAGCTTTCTTT
NA | TRBJ2-5 | TRBD2 | TRBV10-3 | CAIRPGLASQEAQYF | TGTGCCATCAGACCGGGACTAGCGTCCCAAGAGGCCCAGTACTTC
NA | TRBJ2-1 | TRBD2 | TRBV19 | CASRFSGTSYNEQFF | TGTGCCAGTAGATTTAGCGGGACGTCCTACAATGAGCAGTTCTTC
many | TRBJ2-1 | NA | TRBV19 | CASSHTGGYNEQFF | TGTGCCAGTAGCCATACCGGGGGTTACAATGAGCAGTTCTTC
few | TRBJ1-2 | NA | TRBV2 | CASSDFYGYTF | TGTGCCAGCAGTGATTTCTATGGCTACACCTTC
NA | TRBJ2-2 | NA | TRBV27 | CASSLAGPNGELFF | TGTGCCAGCAGTTTAGCAGGGCCGAACGGGGAGCTGTTTTTT
many | TRBJ2-3 | NA | TRBV7-3 | CASSRDRRSTDTQYF | TGTGCCAGCAGCCGTGACAGAAGGAGCACAGATACGCAGTATTTT
NA | TRBJ2-7 | NA | TRBV15 | CATSRDYSGTRYEQYF | TGTGCCACCAGCAGAGATTATTCGGGTACCCGTTACGAGCAGTACTTC
NA | TRBJ2-3 | NA | TRBV29-1 | CSVEGRRVDTQYF | TGCAGCGTTGAGGGACGCCGCGTGGATACGCAGTATTTT
NA | TRBJ2-4 | TRBD2 | TRBV20-1 | CSAIAGDKNIQYF | TGCAGTGCCATAGCGGGGGACAAAAACATTCAGTACTTC
many | TRBJ1-6 | NA | TRBV20-1 | CSARATAESPLHF | TGCAGTGCTAGAGCTACCGCTGAATCACCCCTCCACTTT
NA | TRBJ2-3 | NA | TRBV24-1 | CATSDLGQTTDTQYF | TGTGCCACCAGTGATTTGGGACAGACCACAGATACGCAGTATTTT
NA | TRBJ2-7 | NA | TRBV29-1 | CSVLVQGRMKNEQYF | TGCAGCGTTTTGGTCCAGGGAAGGATGAAGAACGAGCAGTACTTC
NA | TRBJ2-7 | NA | TRBV5-1 | CASSLALRSYEQYF | TGCGCCAGCAGCTTGGCACTCCGATCCTACGAGCAGTACTTC
NA | TRBJ1-6 | NA | TRBV7-2 | CASSRTVIDSPLHF | TGTGCCAGCAGCCGGACAGTGATCGATTCACCCCTCCACTTT
many | TRBJ1-5 | NA | TRBV6-2/TRBV6-3 | CASREGYQPQHF | TGTGCCAGCCGGGAGGGCTATCAGCCCCAGCATTTT
NA | TRBJ2-2 | TRBD2 | TRBV9 | CASSVDASGGLVYTGELFF | TGTGCCAGCAGCGTAGATGCTAGCGGGGGCCTTGTCTACACCGGGGAGCTGTTTTTT
NA | TRBJ2-7 | TRBD2 | TRBV15 | CATAVGTSGSYEQYF | TGTGCCACCGCTGTGGGGACTAGCGGGTCCTACGAGCAGTACTTC
NA | TRBJ1-6 | NA | TRBV14 | CASSQDGEGDTTNSPLHF | TGTGCCAGCAGCCAAGATGGGGAAGGGGACACAACTAATTCACCCCTCCACTTT
few | TRBJ2-5 | NA | TRBV29-1 | CSVSLYEETQYF | TGCAGCGTTTCGTTATACGAAGAGACCCAGTACTTC
NA | TRBJ2-1 | NA | TRBV30 | CAWSENLRSSEQFF | TGTGCCTGGAGTGAGAACCTAAGAAGCAGTGAGCAGTTCTTC
many | TRBJ2-2 | NA | TRBV19 | CASSNVGWPQSTGELFF | TGTGCCAGTAGTAATGTTGGATGGCCCCAGAGCACCGGGGAGCTGTTTTTT
few | TRBJ1-5 | TRBD1 | TRBV7-6 | CASSQGANQPQHF | TGTGCCAGCAGTCAGGGGGCGAATCAGCCCCAGCATTTT
few | TRBJ2-4 | TRBD2 | TRBV5-1 | CASRMTSGRTKNIQYF | TGCGCCAGCAGGATGACTAGCGGGCGGACCAAAAACATTCAGTACTTC
many | TRBJ2-1 | NA | TRBV19 | CASSIRPGNEQFF | TGTGCCAGTAGTATTAGGCCGGGCAATGAGCAGTTCTTC
NA | TRBJ1-6 | NA | TRBV10-3 | CAISRYNSPLHF | TGTGCCATCAGCCGCTATAATTCACCCCTCCACTTT
NA | TRBJ2-3 | NA | TRBV11-1 | CASSSGGGGDTQYF | TGTGCCAGCAGCTCGGGCGGAGGGGGAGATACGCAGTATTTT
few | TRBJ2-3 | NA | TRBV24-1 | CATSDSGWSTDTQYF | TGTGCCACCAGTGATTCAGGGTGGAGCACAGATACGCAGTATTTT
many | TRBJ2-7 | TRBD1 | TRBV11-1 | CASSSRDRGVYEQYF | TGTGCCAGCAGCTCCCGGGACAGGGGAGTCTACGAGCAGTACTTC
NA | TRBJ2-5 | NA | TRBV19 | CASAGLVTETQYF | TGTGCCAGTGCCGGGCTGGTAACGGAGACCCAGTACTTC
many | TRBJ1-1 | TRBD1 | TRBV6-1 | CASRPQGAHRNTEAFF | TGTGCCAGCAGACCGCAGGGGGCGCATCGTAACACTGAAGCTTTCTTT
few | TRBJ1-1 | NA | TRBV6-1 | CAGVSYTEAFF | TGTGCAGGGGTATCCTACACTGAAGCTTTCTTT
NA | TRBJ1-6 | TRBD1 | TRBV20-1 | CSARRGQQFPLHF | TGCAGTGCCCGCCGGGGACAGCAGTTCCCCCTCCACTTT
NA | TRBJ2-1 | TRBD2 | TRBV29-1 | CSVEGLADPGAFF | TGCAGCGTCGAGGGACTAGCGGACCCCGGGGCGTTCTTC
many | TRBJ2-6 | NA | TRBV10-3 | CAIRDSAGANVLTF | TGTGCCATCAGAGACAGCGCTGGGGCCAACGTCCTGACTTTC
NA | TRBJ2-1 | TRBD2 | TRBV4-2 | CASSRAGSYNEQFF | TGTGCCAGCAGCCGAGCGGGATCCTACAATGAGCAGTTCTTC